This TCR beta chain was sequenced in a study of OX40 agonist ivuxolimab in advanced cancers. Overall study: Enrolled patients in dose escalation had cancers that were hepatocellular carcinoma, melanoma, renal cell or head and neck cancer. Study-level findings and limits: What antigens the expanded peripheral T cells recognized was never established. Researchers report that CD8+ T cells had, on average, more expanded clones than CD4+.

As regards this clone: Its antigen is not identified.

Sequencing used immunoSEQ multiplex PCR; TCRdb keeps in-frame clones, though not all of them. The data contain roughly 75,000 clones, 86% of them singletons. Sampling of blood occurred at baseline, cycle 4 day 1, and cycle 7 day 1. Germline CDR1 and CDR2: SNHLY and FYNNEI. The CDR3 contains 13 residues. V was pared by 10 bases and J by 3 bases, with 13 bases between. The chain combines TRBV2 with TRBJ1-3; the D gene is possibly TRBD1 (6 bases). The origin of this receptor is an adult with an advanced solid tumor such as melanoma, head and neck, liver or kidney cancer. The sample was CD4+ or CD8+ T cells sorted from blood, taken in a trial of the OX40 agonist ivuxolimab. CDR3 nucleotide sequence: TGTGCCACCAGACAGGAACGTGGAAACACCATATATTTT. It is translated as CATRQERGNTIYF.